The 29 T cell receptor beta chains presented below share a single source sample, sequenced in a study of blood T cell repertoires in COVID-19. Method: immunoSEQ multiplex PCR; TCRdb's copy keeps in-frame clones and lacks some. Among about 200,000 clones, about four fifths were seen once, and the ten largest hold less than 8%. The sequenced material came from peripheral blood. These receptors came from a woman between 50 and 59 years old with active or convalescent COVID-19.

The sample holds one count of this clone. J is TRBJ1-2 and V is TRBV2, with 7 nucleotides matching TRBD1. There are 13 residues in the CDR3. Germline CDR1 SNHLY, CDR2 FYNNEI. The V and J ends lost 7 bases and 8 bases, in that order; junction bases with no gene match: 10. CDR3 DNA sequence: TGTGCCAGCACGCGACAGGGCTCGGGGGGCTACACCTTC. This gives the protein CASTRQGSGGYTF.

The J gene is TRBJ1-2, the V gene TRBV5-1; weak D call: TRBD1 (5 bases). Germline V gene data show CDR1 as SGHRS and CDR2 as YFSETQ. The CDR3 runs to 13 residues. The V end lost 4 bases, the J end lost 5 bases, and 12 bases lay between the germline ends. This chain's CDR3 is CASSGASQYGYTF. The CDR3, as DNA: TGCGCCAGCAGCGGGGCGAGTCAATATGGCTACACCTTC.

This clone is a singleton in its sample. In nucleotides, the CDR3 is TGTGCCAGCAGCTTATCAGGGTTCGAGCAGTACGTC. It is translated as CASSLSGFEQYV. The chain recombines TRBV7-9 with TRBJ2-7; possible D gene TRBD1, 5 bases. V shed 2 bases and J shed 6 bases, with 8 bases lying between them. This CDR3 spans 12 amino acids. Germline V gene lookup returns CDR1 SEHNR and CDR2 FQNEAQ (reference sequence).

CDR3 sequence reads: CASSARGGGAADTQYF. DNA for the CDR3: TGTGCCAGCAGTGCGCGTGGCGGGGGGGCTGCAGATACGCAGTATTTT. V gene TRBV6-4 combines with J gene TRBJ2-3; 9 positions agree with TRBD2. Germline CDR1 MRHNA, CDR2 SNTAGT. The trim removed 4 bases at V and 4 bases at J, leaving 9 bases unmatched. The CDR3 is made up of 16 amino acids.

This clone was detected only a few times. The chain couples TRBV28 to TRBJ1-1, with D possibly matching TRBD1 (6 bases). Germline V CDR1 and CDR2: MDHEN, SYDVKM. The CDR3 is 14 amino acids. V was trimmed by 2 bases and J by 5 bases, leaving 12 bases between them. CDR3 sequence: CASSLDRSGTEAFF. DNA of the CDR3: TGTGCCAGCAGTTTAGACAGGTCGGGAACTGAAGCTTTCTTT.

V usage is TRBV18 and J usage is TRBJ2-6; D is undetermined. The CDR3 loop spans 13 amino acids. Looked up from germline, CDR1 is KGHSH and CDR2 is LQKENI. V dropped 3 bases and J dropped 2 bases, with 2 bases sitting between them. The CDR3 sequence is CASSPAGANVLTF. The CDR3 DNA reads TGTGCCAGCTCACCCGCTGGGGCCAACGTCCTGACTTTC.

The CDR3 region is CASSLQGGKETQYF. The CDR3 DNA is TGTGCCAGCAGCCTACAAGGGGGAAAAGAGACCCAGTACTTC. J is TRBJ2-5 and V is TRBV3-1 (or the pseudogene TRBV3-2), with D perhaps matching TRBD1 (6 bases). Trimming took off 4 bases at V and 3 bases at J, with 12 bases between the two ends. CDR1 and CDR2 from the germline V gene are LGHDT and YNNKEL (reference sequence). The CDR3 is 14 residues long.

V gene TRBV29-1 combines with J gene TRBJ1-2; D gene ambiguous. CDR3 length: 16 residues. The germline CDR1 and CDR2 sequences are SQVTM and ANQGSEA. Trimming cost V 6 bases and J 4 bases, with 24 bases left between them. The CDR3 reads CSVRVSGSSEGYGYTF. The CDR3 region has the DNA TGCAGCGTCCGCGTGTCCGGGTCCTCGGAGGGCTATGGCTACACCTTC.

This clone was found a few times. The chain couples TRBV2 to TRBJ2-5; D perhaps matches TRBD1 (5 bases). V dropped 7 bases and J dropped 4 bases, with 16 bases sitting between them. The CDR3 sequence is 14 residues long. From germline, CDR1 is SNHLY and CDR2 FYNNEI. CDR3 in DNA: TGTGCCAGCAAGCAGGGCAGGGAAATAGAGACCCAGTACTTC. Encoded protein: CASKQGREIETQYF.

V usage is TRBV6-6 and J usage is TRBJ1-5; 7 bases line up with TRBD1. CDR3 length: 17 amino acids. Per the germline V gene, CDR1 is MNHNY and CDR2 is SVGAGI (reference sequence). Unmatched junction bases numbered 15, after V lost 8 bases and J lost 2 bases. The DNA for the CDR3 is TGTGCCAGCCGTCCCTTAAGACAGGGCTCGGGCAATCAGCCCCAGCATTTT. Protein product: CASRPLRQGSGNQPQHF.

The gene calls are TRBV9 and TRBJ1-3, with 7 nucleotides matching TRBD1. The CDR3 is made up of 14 amino acids. Looked up from germline, CDR1 is SGDLS and CDR2 is YYNGEE. The junction had 3 bases not matched to a gene; V was cut back by 2 bases and J by 4 bases. CDR3 in DNA: TGTGCCAGCAGCGTGGGACAGATCGGAAACACCATATATTTT. It yields the protein CASSVGQIGNTIYF.

The rearrangement links TRBV18 to TRBJ2-1; TRBD1 aligns across 9 bases. The trim removed 2 bases at V and 10 bases at J, leaving 6 bases unmatched. CDR1 is KGHSH and CDR2 is LQKENI in the germline V gene. The CDR3 runs to 14 residues. CDR3 loop: CASSPGQGRGEQFF. CDR3 in DNA: TGTGCCAGCTCACCAGGACAGGGGCGAGGGGAGCAGTTCTTC.

J is TRBJ1-3 and V is TRBV4-1, with TRBD1 identical over 7 bases. CDR3 length: 15 residues. The J segment lost 11 bases and the V segment lost 2 bases, leaving 12 bases of the junction unmatched. Germline V lookup: CDR1 MGHRA, CDR2 YSYEKL. The CDR3 sequence: CASSQIGGHLSPIYF. CDR3 bases: TGCGCCAGCAGCCAAATAGGGGGCCACCTTTCACCCATATATTTT.

Here the CDR3 DNA reads TGTGCCAGCAGCCCCGGGGGTAAGCGGTATGGCTACACCTTC. This sequence encodes CASSPGGKRYGYTF. The chain carries TRBV28 and TRBJ1-2; D possibly corresponds to TRBD1 (5 bases). The CDR3 spans 14 residues. Looked up from germline, CDR1 is MDHEN and CDR2 is SYDVKM. With 6 bases removed from V and 5 bases from J, the gap between germline ends came to 16 bases.

The chain joins TRBV19 to TRBJ1-2; possible D gene TRBD1, 6 bases. Between the trimmed V and J ends, which lost 10 bases and 8 bases, there was a span of 26 bases. Germline CDR1 reads LNHDA; CDR2 reads SQIVND (reference sequence). This CDR3 has 15 amino acids. CDR3 sequence (DNA): TGTGCCACTCTCCACCAGCCATGGGGGCTAAAGGGCTACACCTTC. Amino acids: CATLHQPWGLKGYTF. The full variable domain, in which reference TRBV19 and TRBJ1-2 provide the parts outside the CDR3, is DGGITQSPKYLFRKEGQNVTLSCEQNLNHDAMYWYRQDPGQGLRLIYYSQIVNDFQKGDIAEGYSVSREKKESFPLTVTSAQKNPTAFYLCATLHQPWGLKGYTFGSGTRLTVV.

The gene calls are TRBV30 and TRBJ2-5; 7 bases are a match to TRBD1. CDR3 size: 14 residues. Germline V gene data show CDR1 as GTSNPN and CDR2 as SVGIG (reference sequence). Trimming at V came to 2 bases and at J to 2 bases, leaving 5 bases not matched to a gene. CDR3: CAWSPGGLQETQYF. In DNA, the CDR3 is TGTGCCTGGAGTCCAGGGGGTTTACAAGAGACCCAGTACTTC.

The V and J genes are TRBV2 and TRBJ2-3; 10 bases agree with TRBD1. The junction had 5 bases not matched to a gene; V was cut back by 11 bases and J by 6 bases. The CDR3 totals 12 residues. The germline gives CDR1 SNHLY, CDR2 FYNNEI. The CDR3 DNA reads TGTGCCGGGGGACAGGGGAAGGATACGCAGTATTTT. Its translation: CAGGQGKDTQYF.

V gene TRBV7-2 combines with J gene TRBJ2-7; tentative D call: TRBD2 (5 bases). This CDR3 spans 14 amino acids. Trimming left V 5 bases short and J 0 bases short, with 11 bases between. The germline gives CDR1 SGHTA, CDR2 FQGNSA. DNA for the CDR3: TGTGCCAGCAGCCAATCCGGAGGCTCCTACGAGCAGTACGTC. Its protein is CASSQSGGSYEQYV.

The chain carries TRBV5-1 and TRBJ2-2; D not resolved. V lost 1 base and J 4 bases, leaving 8 bases between the germline ends. The CDR3 totals 14 residues. Looked up from germline, CDR1 is SGHRS and CDR2 is YFSETQ. CDR3 nucleotide sequence: TGCGCCAGCAGCTTGACCGTCAGCACCGGGGAGCTGTTTTTT. Translating gives CASSLTVSTGELFF.

The J gene is TRBJ1-3, the V gene TRBV19; the match to TRBD1 covers 7 bases. Germline V lookup: CDR1 LNHDA, CDR2 SQIVND (reference sequence). Unmatched junction bases numbered 13, after V lost 8 bases and J lost 6 bases. CDR3 length: 15 amino acids. The CDR3 reads CASSSSTGPLNTIYF. In DNA form, the CDR3 reads TGTGCCAGTTCCTCTTCGACAGGGCCCTTAAACACCATATATTTT.

V usage is TRBV7-2 and J usage is TRBJ2-7; the match to TRBD1 covers 10 bases. J gave up 3 bases and V 4 bases, and 3 bases lay outside the gene matches. Germline CDR1 reads SGHTA; CDR2 reads FQGNSA. CDR3 size: 14 residues. The CDR3 loop is CASSSRDRGYEQYF. The CDR3 DNA sequence: TGTGCCAGCAGCTCCCGGGACAGGGGCTACGAGCAGTACTTC.

The rearrangement uses TRBV2 and TRBJ2-5, with 16 bases identical to TRBD2. Unmatched junction bases numbered 6, after V lost 6 bases and J lost 14 bases. The CDR3 consists of 13 residues. The germline V gene has CDR1 SNHLY and CDR2 FYNNEI. CDR3 DNA: TGTGCCAGCAGGGGACTAGCGGGAGGGCCCCCCTACTTC. This codes for CASRGLAGGPPYF.

The genes are TRBV4-1 and TRBJ1-2; a possible D gene is TRBD1 (5 bases). Between the trimmed V and J ends, which lost 3 bases and 3 bases, there was a span of 8 bases. In germline, CDR1 is MGHRA, CDR2 YSYEKL. The CDR3 totals 13 residues. The CDR3 sequence is CASSHTRDYGYTF. As DNA, the CDR3 is TGCGCCAGCAGCCATACCAGGGACTATGGCTACACCTTC.

The V and J genes are TRBV6-4 and TRBJ2-1, with D maybe TRBD1 (6 bases). V was cut by 4 bases and J by 7 bases, with 11 bases left in between. This CDR3 spans 13 amino acids. Germline V gene lookup returns CDR1 MRHNA and CDR2 SNTAGT. CDR3: CASSGTGLNEQFF. In DNA, the CDR3 is TGTGCCAGCAGTGGTACAGGGTTAAATGAGCAGTTCTTC.

The V and J genes are TRBV2 and TRBJ2-5; D gene uncertain. The CDR3 loop spans 16 amino acids. Per the germline V gene, CDR1 is SNHLY and CDR2 is FYNNEI. V lost 4 bases and J lost 2, with 17 bases in between. The CDR3 sequence: CASSARFRTLQETQYF. The CDR3 DNA reads as TGTGCCAGCAGTGCCCGATTCAGAACGCTTCAAGAGACCCAGTACTTC.

V usage is TRBV7-3 and J usage is TRBJ2-3; tentatively, D is TRBD2 (7 bases). The germline gives CDR1 SGHTA, CDR2 FQGTGA. Trimming pared 5 bases from V and 2 bases from J, leaving 17 bases between. CDR3 length equals 16 residues. CDR3: CASSLSGTYNTDTQYF. DNA for the CDR3: TGTGCCAGCAGCCTGAGCGGGACATACAACACAGATACGCAGTATTTT.

This clone was seen a single time. CDR3 in amino acids: CASSIELANSYNEQFF. CDR3 DNA sequence: TGTGCCAGTAGTATAGAACTAGCGAACTCCTACAATGAGCAGTTCTTC. The chain is built from TRBV19 and TRBJ2-1; 7 nucleotides agree with TRBD2. V shed 0 bases and J 0 bases; nucleotides not matched to a gene: 2. The CDR3 runs 16 residues. Looked up from germline, CDR1 is LNHDA and CDR2 is SQIVND (reference sequence). The full variable domain, rest sourced from reference TRBV19 and TRBJ2-1, is DGGITQSPKYLFRKEGQNVTLSCEQNLNHDAMYWYRQDPGQGLRLIYYSQIVNDFQKGDIAEGYSVSREKKESFPLTVTSAQKNPTAFYLCASSIELANSYNEQFFGPGTRLTVL.

V is TRBV28 and J is TRBJ2-7; D not resolved. The V gene lost 6 bases and the J gene lost 6 bases, with 15 bases spanning the gap. There are 13 residues in the CDR3. From germline, CDR1 is MDHEN and CDR2 SYDVKM. CDR3 in DNA: TGTGCCAGCAGCGTTGACATTATGGGCGAGCAGTACGTC. It yields the protein CASSVDIMGEQYV.

Here the CDR3 reads CASSGQGSSPLHF. As DNA, the CDR3 is TGTGCCAGCAGCGGACAGGGGAGTTCACCCCTCCACTTT. The chain couples TRBV5-4 to TRBJ1-6, with 9 bases lining up with TRBD1. J lost 9 bases, V lost 4 bases, and 2 bases had no gene match. This CDR3 has 13 amino acids. Germline lookup yields CDR1 SGHNT and CDR2 YYREEE (reference sequence).